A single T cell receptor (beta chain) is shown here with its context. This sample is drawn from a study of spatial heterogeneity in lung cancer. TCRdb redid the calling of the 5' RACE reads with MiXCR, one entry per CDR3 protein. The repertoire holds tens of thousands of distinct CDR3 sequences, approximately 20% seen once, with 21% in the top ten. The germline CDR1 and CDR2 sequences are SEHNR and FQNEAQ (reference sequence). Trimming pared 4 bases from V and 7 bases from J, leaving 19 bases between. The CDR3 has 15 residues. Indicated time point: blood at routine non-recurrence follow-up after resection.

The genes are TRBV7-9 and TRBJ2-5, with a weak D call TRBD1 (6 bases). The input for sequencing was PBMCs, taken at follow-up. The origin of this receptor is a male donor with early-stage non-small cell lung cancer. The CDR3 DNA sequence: TGTGCCAGCAGCTCCTCAGGGGTCGGGAAGGGGACCCAGTACTTC. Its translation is CASSSSGVGKGTQYF.